These 14 T cell receptor beta chains were sequenced from one sample in a study of blood T cell repertoires in COVID-19. Generated by immunoSEQ multiplex PCR, the TCRdb table keeps only in-frame clones and is missing some. The repertoire has about 180,000 clones, 84% of them found once; the top ten carry 13% to 15%. Specimen: PBMCs or T cells enriched from blood (not recorded which). These receptors originate from a man aged 45-60 years who had recovered from COVID-19.

The chain combines TRBV4-1 with TRBJ2-4; D is possibly TRBD1 (6 bases). This CDR3 contains 20 residues. CDR1 and CDR2 from the germline V gene are MGHRA and YSYEKL. Trimming stripped 0 bases from V and 0 bases from J, with 21 bases between. The CDR3 sequence: CASSQDSGRGQPLAKNIQYF. Written as DNA, the CDR3 is TGCGCCAGCAGCCAAGATTCCGGCAGGGGTCAACCCTTAGCCAAAAACATTCAGTACTTC.

V and J are TRBV6-5 and TRBJ1-4, with unresolved D. Germline V gene lookup returns CDR1 MNHEY and CDR2 SVGAGI. The ends were cut back, 6 bases at V and 0 bases at J, with 5 bases in the middle. CDR3 size: 13 residues. CDR3 sequence reads: CASRAATNEKLFF. DNA of the CDR3: TGTGCCAGCAGAGCTGCAACTAATGAAAAACTGTTTTTT.

The chain joins TRBV6-1 to TRBJ1-6; D might be TRBD1 (6 bases). This CDR3 comprises 15 residues. The V and J ends lost 1 base and 9 bases respectively, with 13 bases between them. Germline V lookup: CDR1 MNHNS, CDR2 SASEGT. CDR3 DNA: TGTGCCAGCAGTGAAGTGGCAGGGGAAAGTTCACCCCTCCACTTT. It encodes CASSEVAGESSPLHF.

This sequence joins TRBV2 and TRBJ2-7; the match to TRBD1 covers 8 bases. Germline CDR1 and CDR2: SNHLY and FYNNEI. V lost 4 bases to trimming and J lost 3 bases; unmatched junction nucleotides: 2. This CDR3 contains 13 residues. Here the CDR3 reads CASSGGQGYEQYF. For the CDR3, the DNA is TGTGCCAGCAGTGGCGGACAGGGCTACGAGCAGTACTTC.

V gene TRBV5-1 combines with J gene TRBJ2-7; D might be TRBD2 (7 bases). V gave up 4 bases and J gave up 0 bases, with 11 bases separating them. This CDR3 is 14 amino acids long. Germline loops: CDR1 SGHRS, CDR2 YFSETQ. CDR3 bases: TGCGCCAGCAGCCGGGGGGCGGACTCCTACGAGCAGTACTTC. This translates into CASSRGADSYEQYF.

The genes are TRBV12-3 or TRBV12-4 and TRBJ2-2; D uncertain. The CDR3 runs to 11 residues. The V end lost 8 bases, the J end lost 6 bases, and 7 bases lay between the germline ends. The chain's CDR3 is CASGPAGELFF. Here the CDR3 DNA reads TGTGCCAGCGGGCCCGCCGGGGAGCTGTTTTTT.

The genes are TRBV12-3 or TRBV12-4 and TRBJ1-2; 9 bases match TRBD1. This CDR3 contains 13 residues. Trimming took 6 bases from V and 5 from J; bases not matched to a gene: 4. CDR3: CASRETGGYGYTF. CDR3 DNA sequence: TGTGCCAGCAGGGAGACAGGGGGATATGGCTACACCTTC.

The rearrangement joins TRBV27 to TRBJ2-7; D is unresolved. The length of the CDR3 is 15 residues. V dropped 4 bases and J dropped 2 bases, with 15 bases sitting between them. Looked up from germline, CDR1 is MNHEY and CDR2 is SMNVEV (reference sequence). The CDR3 sequence: CASSYVSGGPYEQYF. The CDR3 DNA reads TGTGCCAGCAGTTATGTTTCGGGTGGCCCCTACGAGCAGTACTTC.

This rearrangement joins TRBV5-4 to TRBJ2-3, with a possible D match to TRBD2 (7 bases). There are 14 residues in the CDR3. Germline assignment: CDR1 SGHNT and CDR2 YYREEE (reference sequence). V dropped 2 bases and J dropped 4 bases, with 11 bases sitting between them. As DNA, the CDR3 is TGTGCCAGCAGCTTAACAGGGAGGGCAGATACGCAGTATTTT. Translated, it gives CASSLTGRADTQYF.

The gene calls are TRBV6-5 and TRBJ2-5; weak D call: TRBD2 (5 bases). Trimming pared 4 bases from V and 5 bases from J, leaving 11 bases between. In germline, CDR1 is MNHEY, CDR2 SVGAGI. This CDR3 spans 13 amino acids. The CDR3 loop reads CASSWVGVETQYF. DNA of the CDR3: TGTGCCAGCAGTTGGGTCGGGGTGGAGACCCAGTACTTC.

The chain uses TRBV3-1 (or the pseudogene TRBV3-2) and TRBJ2-2; 7 positions agree with TRBD1. The V segment lost 4 bases and the J segment 10 bases; nucleotides outside the gene matches: 27. The germline CDR1 and CDR2 sequences are LGHDT and YNNKEL (reference sequence). This CDR3 comprises 20 residues. CDR3 in amino acids: CASSRVYTGVSAGVQKELFF. The CDR3 coding sequence is TGTGCCAGCAGCCGCGTATACACAGGGGTCTCGGCCGGTGTCCAGAAGGAGCTGTTTTTT.

V is TRBV7-9 and J is TRBJ1-2; 9 bases align to TRBD1. J gave up 6 bases and V 0 bases, and 5 bases lay outside the gene matches. Germline V lookup: CDR1 SEHNR, CDR2 FQNEAQ (reference sequence). CDR3 length: 15 residues. CDR3: CASSLALTGGNGYTF. CDR3 bases: TGTGCCAGCAGCTTAGCGTTGACAGGGGGTAATGGCTACACCTTC.

V usage is TRBV12-1 and J usage is TRBJ1-5; no DNA check was done on the table's D call, TRBD1. TRBV12-1 is annotated as a pseudogene. The CDR3 spans 13 residues. The CDR3 protein is CASSFPRDQPQHF. The DNA of the CDR3 is TGTGCCAGCAGCTTTCCCAGGGATCAGCCCCAGCATTTT.

The J gene is TRBJ2-7, the V gene TRBV2; TRBD1 matches at 8 bases. V trimming: 7 bases; J trimming: 7 bases; junction bases outside the gene matches: 9. Germline assignment: CDR1 SNHLY and CDR2 FYNNEI. CDR3 length equals 13 residues. The CDR3 protein is CASKATTGEEQYF. As DNA, the CDR3 is TGTGCCAGCAAGGCCACGACAGGGGAGGAGCAGTACTTC.